This TCR beta chain stems from a study of T cell repertoires in cytomegalovirus infection. Across the study: Public TCR beta signatures marked donors with CMV infection and the matching HLA. Study-level findings and limits: Cumulative frequency (of public TCR beta family members) identified carriers of CMV plus the relevant HLA. The ex vivo response was dominated by HLA-C-restricted CMV-specific TCR beta clonotypes.

V shed 2 bases and J shed 0 bases, with 14 bases lying between them. Looked up from germline, CDR1 is ENHRY and CDR2 is SYGVKD. The CDR3 consists of 18 residues. This clonotype was counted many times. Its target is unknown. TCRdb itself ran the reads through MiXCR, one entry per CDR3 protein. Of almost 500,000 distinct CDR3 sequences in the sample, 11% were seen once. Sequencing used PBMCs. The sequence derives from a human donor in good health (CMV status not recorded). Some clones in this sample may be carry-over from other donors' samples. The rearrangement uses TRBV10-3 and TRBJ2-6, with a possible D match to TRBD1 (6 bases). The CDR3 here is CAISEGDRFSSGANVLTF. Here the CDR3 DNA reads TGTGCCATCAGTGAGGGCGACAGGTTTAGCTCTGGGGCCAACGTCCTGACTTTC.